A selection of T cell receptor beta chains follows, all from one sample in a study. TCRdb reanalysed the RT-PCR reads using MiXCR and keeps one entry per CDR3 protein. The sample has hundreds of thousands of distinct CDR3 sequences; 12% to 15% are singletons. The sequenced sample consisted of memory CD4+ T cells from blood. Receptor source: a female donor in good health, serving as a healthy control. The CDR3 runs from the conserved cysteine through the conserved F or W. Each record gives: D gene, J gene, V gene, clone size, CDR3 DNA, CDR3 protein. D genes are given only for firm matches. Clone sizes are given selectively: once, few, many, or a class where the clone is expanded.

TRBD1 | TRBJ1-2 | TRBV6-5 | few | TGTGCCAGCAGTTACGGGACAGGGGAGAATGGCTACACCTTC | CASSYGTGENGYTF
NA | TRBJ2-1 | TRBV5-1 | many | TGCGCCAGCAGCCTAGCGTCTACCTTCTACAATGAGCAGTTCTTC | CASSLASTFYNEQFF
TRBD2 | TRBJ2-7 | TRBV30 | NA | TGTGCCAGACGACTAGCGGGTACCTACGAGCAGTACTTC | CARRLAGTYEQYF
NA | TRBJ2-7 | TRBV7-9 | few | TGTGCCAGCAGCCCGACGGGCGACACCTACGAGCAGTACTTC | CASSPTGDTYEQYF
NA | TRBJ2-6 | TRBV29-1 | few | TGCAGCGTTTTAGGGGCAGCTGGGGCCAACGTCCTGACTTTC | CSVLGAAGANVLTF
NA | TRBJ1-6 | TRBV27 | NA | TGTGCCAGCAGTCTCAACCTTAATTCACCCCTCCACTTT | CASSLNLNSPLHF
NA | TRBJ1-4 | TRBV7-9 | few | TGTGCCAGCAGCAACCCGCGGGCCCTAGAGGAAAAACTGTTTTTT | CASSNPRALEEKLFF
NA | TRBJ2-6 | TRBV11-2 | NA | TGTGCCAGCAGTCAAGGCCCGGGACGGAGCTCTGGGGCCAACGTCCTGACTTTC | CASSQGPGRSSGANVLTF
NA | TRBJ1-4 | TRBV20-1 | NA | TGCAGTGCTAGAGGGCTGGGCTCCGGAACAGGGAGGGCGAGCACTAATGAAAAACTGTTTTTT | CSARGLGSGTGRASTNEKLFF
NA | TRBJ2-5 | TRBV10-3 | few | TGTGCCATCAGTACAGGGTCGGGGGAGACCCAGTACTTC | CAISTGSGETQYF
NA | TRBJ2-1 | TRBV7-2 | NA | TGTGCCAGCAGCTTAGCGGAGCAGTTCTTC | CASSLAEQFF
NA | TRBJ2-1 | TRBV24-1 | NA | TGTGCCACCAGTGATCCTAAGAGCGGGCTCTCCTACAATGAGCAGTTCTTC | CATSDPKSGLSYNEQFF
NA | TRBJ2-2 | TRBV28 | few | TGTGCCAGCAGTGAAGGGGGTAACACCGGGGAGCTGTTTTTT | CASSEGGNTGELFF
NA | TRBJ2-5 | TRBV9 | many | TGTGCCAGCAGCGTAGCAGGGCAGCCGACCGGAGAGACCCAGTACTTC | CASSVAGQPTGETQYF
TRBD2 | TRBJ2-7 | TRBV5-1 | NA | TGCGCCAGCAGCTTGGCCTCGGCTAGCGGGCCGTACGAGCAGTACTTC | CASSLASASGPYEQYF
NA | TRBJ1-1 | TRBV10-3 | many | TGTGCCATCACCGCGGCCGTGAGCACTGAAGCTTTCTTT | CAITAAVSTEAFF